These 30 T cell receptor beta chains were sequenced from one sample in a study of T cells expressing NK-cell markers. No DNA is given; TCRdb re-called the 5' RACE reads and lists each CDR3 protein once. The listing contains around 550,000 distinct CDR3 sequences. The source material was blood T cells: a sorted CD56 or NKG2C T cell subset, CD4+ or CD8+ T cells, or bulk PBMC T cells (not recorded which). The receptors were gathered from a man aged 18 to 35 in good health.

The CDR3: CASSGTGGGAFF. The gene calls are TRBV5-6 and TRBJ1-1; no DNA is available, so the TRBD1 call from TCRdb remains unchecked. CDR1 and CDR2 (germline): SGHDT, YYEEEE. The CDR3 runs to 12 residues.

The chain carries TRBV5-1 and TRBJ1-2; without DNA, the TCRdb call of TRBD1 cannot be checked. Germline V lookup: CDR1 SGHRS, CDR2 YFSETQ. The CDR3 is 13 residues long. The CDR3 is CASSSTGAAGYTF.

The chain combines TRBV12-3 or TRBV12-4 with TRBJ2-1; the TCRdb D gene call, TRBD1, has no DNA to confirm it. The CDR3 contains 17 residues. The CDR3 is CASSLWGGGQGWNEQFF.

The chain combines TRBV28 with TRBJ1-1; TCRdb's D gene call, TRBD1, goes unchecked for lack of DNA. Germline values: CDR1 MDHEN, CDR2 SYDVKM. The CDR3 has 17 residues. CDR3 loop: CASTTRDREKGDTEAFF.

The chain combines TRBV12-3 or TRBV12-4 with TRBJ2-5; TCRdb selects TRBD1, and the lack of DNA leaves this call unchecked. CDR3 size: 16 residues. CDR3 sequence: CASSSAGLGRGETQYF.

V gene TRBV11-2 combines with J gene TRBJ2-1; TCRdb's D call of TRBD1 is untestable without DNA. Germline CDR1 is SGHAT and CDR2 is FQNNGV. This CDR3 has 15 amino acids. CDR3 sequence: CATEPGQGYSNEQFF.

The CDR3 loop reads CASSQAPYPYNEQFF. This chain joins TRBV14 and TRBJ2-1. Germline values: CDR1 SGHDN, CDR2 FVKESK. The CDR3 length is 15 residues.

V usage is TRBV9 and J usage is TRBJ2-7; checking the TCRdb D call of TRBD2 is not possible without DNA. This CDR3 contains 15 residues. Looked up from germline, CDR1 is SGDLS and CDR2 is YYNGEE. The CDR3 is CASSVDPSGLYEQYF.

The V gene is TRBV12-3 or TRBV12-4, the J gene TRBJ1-5; lacking DNA, the TRBD1 call made by TCRdb goes unchecked. The CDR3 runs to 14 residues. The CDR3 sequence: CASSFRTVYQPQHF.

The chain links TRBV9 to TRBJ2-3; TCRdb lists TRBD2, though no DNA is available to test this call. CDR1 SGDLS and CDR2 YYNGEE come from the germline V gene. The CDR3 consists of 15 residues. The CDR3 spells CASSAGLGSTDTQYF. Combining the CDR3 with reference TRBV9 and TRBJ2-3 gives the whole variable domain DSGVTQTPKHLITATGQRVTLRCSPRSGDLSVYWYQQSLDQGLQFLIQYYNGEERAKGNILERFSAQQFPDLHSELNLSSLELGDSALYFCASSAGLGSTDTQYFGPGTRLTVL.

The V call is TRBV28, the J call TRBJ2-1; there is no DNA to check the TCRdb D call of TRBD1. This CDR3 contains 13 residues. The germline V gene has CDR1 MDHEN and CDR2 SYDVKM. The CDR3 sequence is CASTHTGANEQFF.

The gene calls are TRBV3-1 and TRBJ1-2. The V gene's germline CDR1 is LGHDT and CDR2 YNNKEL (reference sequence). The CDR3 runs 14 residues. CDR3 loop: CASSQERGLYGYTF.

The chain joins TRBV12-3 or TRBV12-4 to TRBJ1-1. This CDR3 is 12 amino acids long. This CDR3 is CASSLESHWAFF.

CDR3 sequence reads: CASSYVTDTQYF. The rearrangement links TRBV6-2 or TRBV6-3 to TRBJ2-3. The germline gives CDR1 MNHEY, CDR2 SVGEGT. The CDR3 loop spans 12 amino acids.

The J gene is TRBJ2-5, the V gene TRBV21-1; TCRdb outputs TRBD1, but without DNA this stays unchecked. TRBV21-1 is a listed pseudogene. The CDR3 extends over 17 amino acids. The CDR3 region is CASIKAGTGEMEETQYF.

The chain employs TRBV12-3 or TRBV12-4 and TRBJ2-3; the D call from TCRdb, TRBD1, cannot be confirmed without DNA. There are 15 residues in the CDR3. The CDR3 here is CASSSYPSPGQGADF.

The chain employs TRBV6-2 or TRBV6-3 and TRBJ1-2. CDR3 length: 16 residues. Germline CDR1 and CDR2: MNHEY and SVGEGT. This CDR3 reads CASSYSDSERNYGYTF.

The rearrangement links TRBV29-1 to TRBJ2-3; TCRdb's D call of TRBD1 is untestable without DNA. Germline V CDR1 and CDR2: SQVTM, ANQGSEA. CDR3 length equals 14 residues. The CDR3 here is CSVDAPGASDTQYF.

The chain uses TRBV5-1 and TRBJ2-5; TCRdb gives TRBD1 as the D gene, but with no DNA this cannot be confirmed. The CDR3 runs 13 residues. The germline V gene has CDR1 SGHRS and CDR2 YFSETQ. The CDR3 reads CASSRGQGETQYF.

The chain has TRBV7-8 and TRBJ1-2; TCRdb's assignment of TRBD1 cannot be checked, as there is no DNA. CDR3 size: 13 residues. Germline CDR1 reads SGHVS; CDR2 reads FQNEAQ. CDR3 sequence: CASSSQGNYGYTF.

The gene calls are TRBV20-1 and TRBJ2-6. Germline V gives CDR1 DFQATT, CDR2 SNEGSKA (reference sequence). The length of the CDR3 is 15 residues. CDR3 loop: CSARDPHGGANVLTF.

This sequence joins TRBV5-5 and TRBJ1-4. CDR3 length: 17 amino acids. Germline CDR1 is SGHKS and CDR2 is YYEKEE (reference sequence). The CDR3 protein is CASSANTLTWKNEKLFF.

The chain couples TRBV20-1 to TRBJ2-4; TCRdb gives TRBD2 as the D gene, but with no DNA this cannot be confirmed. CDR1 is DFQATT, CDR2 SNEGSKA, per germline (reference sequence). The CDR3 totals 17 residues. CDR3 residues: CSATMGSGMVDKNIQYF.

The gene calls are TRBV7-3 and TRBJ2-1; as DNA is missing, the TRBD2 call by TCRdb cannot be tested. In germline, CDR1 is SGHTA, CDR2 FQGTGA. CDR3 size: 16 residues. The CDR3 loop reads CASSASGTMTPSEQFF.

This sequence joins TRBV20-1 and TRBJ2-1. The germline V gene has CDR1 DFQATT and CDR2 SNEGSKA (reference sequence). The CDR3 runs to 13 residues. CDR3 sequence: CSARGVIYNEQFF.

This chain uses TRBV28 with TRBJ2-2; no DNA is available, so the TRBD1 call from TCRdb remains unchecked. The germline V gene has CDR1 MDHEN and CDR2 SYDVKM. The CDR3 runs 15 residues. CDR3: CASSFTQGGTGELFF.

The chain is built from TRBV6-6 and TRBJ2-7. CDR1 is MNHNY and CDR2 is SVGAGI in the germline V gene (reference sequence). This CDR3 region has 13 residues. Here the CDR3 reads CASSYTRAHEQYF.

The gene calls are TRBV6-5 and TRBJ1-1. Germline V CDR1 and CDR2: MNHEY, SVGAGI. The CDR3 sequence is 13 residues long. The CDR3: CASQTGYGTEAFF.

The chain couples TRBV12-3 or TRBV12-4 to TRBJ2-2. The CDR3 totals 15 residues. This chain's CDR3 is CASSNRGGFTGELFF.

The J gene is TRBJ2-1, the V gene TRBV27; TCRdb names TRBD1, which stays unverified in the absence of DNA. The length of the CDR3 is 16 residues. Germline lookup yields CDR1 MNHEY and CDR2 SMNVEV (reference sequence). The CDR3 here is CASSSTGLGSYNEQFF.